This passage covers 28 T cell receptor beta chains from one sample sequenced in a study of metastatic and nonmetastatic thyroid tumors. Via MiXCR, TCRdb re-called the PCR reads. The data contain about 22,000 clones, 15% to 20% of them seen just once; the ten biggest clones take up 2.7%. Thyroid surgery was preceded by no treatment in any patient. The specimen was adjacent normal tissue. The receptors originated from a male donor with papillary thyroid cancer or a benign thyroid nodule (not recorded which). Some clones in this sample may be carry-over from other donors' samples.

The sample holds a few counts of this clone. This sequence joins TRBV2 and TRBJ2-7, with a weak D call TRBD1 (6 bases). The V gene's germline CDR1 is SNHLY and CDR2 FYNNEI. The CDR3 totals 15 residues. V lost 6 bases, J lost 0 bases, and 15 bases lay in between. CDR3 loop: CASRQQGFGSYEQYF. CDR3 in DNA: TGTGCCAGCAGACAACAGGGATTTGGCTCCTACGAGCAGTACTTC.

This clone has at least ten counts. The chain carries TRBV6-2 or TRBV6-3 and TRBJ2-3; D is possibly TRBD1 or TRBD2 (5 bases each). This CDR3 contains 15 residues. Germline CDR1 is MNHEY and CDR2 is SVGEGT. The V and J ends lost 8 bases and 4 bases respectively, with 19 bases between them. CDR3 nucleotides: TGTGCCAGCCGCCTGTGGGACCGTCGTGCAGATACGCAGTATTTT. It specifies CASRLWDRRADTQYF.

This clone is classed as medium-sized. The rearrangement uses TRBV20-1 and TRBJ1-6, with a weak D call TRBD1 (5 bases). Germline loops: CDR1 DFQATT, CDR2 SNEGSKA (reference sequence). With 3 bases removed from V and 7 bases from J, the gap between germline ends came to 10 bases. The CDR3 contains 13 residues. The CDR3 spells CSARRDLNSPLHF. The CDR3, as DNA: TGCAGTGCTAGGCGGGACCTAAATTCACCCCTCCACTTT.

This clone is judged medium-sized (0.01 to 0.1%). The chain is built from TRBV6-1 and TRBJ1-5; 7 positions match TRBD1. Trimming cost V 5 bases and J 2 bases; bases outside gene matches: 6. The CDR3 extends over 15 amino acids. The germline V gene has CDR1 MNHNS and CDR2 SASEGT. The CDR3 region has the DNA TGTGCCAGCAGTCGAGACAGGGCAGGCAATCAGCCCCAGCATTTT. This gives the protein CASSRDRAGNQPQHF.

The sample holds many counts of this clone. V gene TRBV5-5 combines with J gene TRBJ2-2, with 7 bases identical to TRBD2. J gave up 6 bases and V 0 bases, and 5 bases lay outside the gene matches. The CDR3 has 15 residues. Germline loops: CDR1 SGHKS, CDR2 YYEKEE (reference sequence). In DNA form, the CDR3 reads TGTGCCAGCAGCTTGGTAGAGGGGAGGGCCGGGGAGCTGTTTTTT. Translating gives CASSLVEGRAGELFF.

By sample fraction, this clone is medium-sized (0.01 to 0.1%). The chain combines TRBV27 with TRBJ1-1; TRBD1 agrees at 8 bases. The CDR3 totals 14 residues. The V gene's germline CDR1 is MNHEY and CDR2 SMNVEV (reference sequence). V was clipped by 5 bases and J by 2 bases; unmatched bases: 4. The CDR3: CASSPDRGNTEAFF. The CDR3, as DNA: TGTGCCAGCAGTCCCGACAGGGGTAACACTGAAGCTTTCTTT.

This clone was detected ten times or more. The CDR3, as DNA: TGTGCCAGCAGCCCTGGACAGGCGCCTAATAATTCACCCCTCCACTTT. It specifies CASSPGQAPNNSPLHF. This rearrangement joins TRBV11-1 to TRBJ1-6; 7 bases agree with TRBD1. The germline gives CDR1 SGHAT, CDR2 FQDESV (reference sequence). The junction had 9 bases not matched to a gene; V was cut back by 5 bases and J by 5 bases. The CDR3 length is 16 residues.

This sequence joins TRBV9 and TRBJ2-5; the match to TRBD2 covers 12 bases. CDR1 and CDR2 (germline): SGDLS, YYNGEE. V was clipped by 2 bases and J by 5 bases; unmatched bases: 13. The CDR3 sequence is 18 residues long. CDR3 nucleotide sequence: TGTGCCAGCAGCGTTGTGCCTAGCGGGGGGGATTTTGTGGAGACCCAGTACTTC. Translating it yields CASSVVPSGGDFVETQYF.

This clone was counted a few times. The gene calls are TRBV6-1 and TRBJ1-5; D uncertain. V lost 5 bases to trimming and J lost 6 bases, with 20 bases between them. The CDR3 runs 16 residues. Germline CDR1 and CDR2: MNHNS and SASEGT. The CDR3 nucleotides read TGTGCCAGCAGTTCAGGTGGAGCCGCTAGGACTCAGCCCCAGCATTTT. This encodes CASSSGGAARTQPQHF.

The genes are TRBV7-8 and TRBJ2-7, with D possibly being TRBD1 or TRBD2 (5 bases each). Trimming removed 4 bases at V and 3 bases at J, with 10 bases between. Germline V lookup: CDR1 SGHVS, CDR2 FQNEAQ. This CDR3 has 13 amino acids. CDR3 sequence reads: CASSSWGYYEQYV. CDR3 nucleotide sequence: TGTGCCAGCAGCTCATGGGGGTACTACGAGCAGTACGTC.

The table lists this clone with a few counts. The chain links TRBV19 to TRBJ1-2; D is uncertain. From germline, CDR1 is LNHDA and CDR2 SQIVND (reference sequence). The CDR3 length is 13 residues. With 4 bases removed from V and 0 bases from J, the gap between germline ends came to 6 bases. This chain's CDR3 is CASSTLTNYGYTF. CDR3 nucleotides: TGTGCCAGTAGTACGCTGACTAACTATGGCTACACCTTC.

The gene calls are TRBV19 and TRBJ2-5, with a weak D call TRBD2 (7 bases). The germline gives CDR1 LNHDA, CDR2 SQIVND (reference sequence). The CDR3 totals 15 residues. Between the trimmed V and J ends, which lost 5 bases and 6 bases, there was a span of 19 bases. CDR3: CASSPQPRGAQTQYF. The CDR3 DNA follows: TGTGCCAGTAGTCCCCAACCTCGGGGGGCACAGACCCAGTACTTC.

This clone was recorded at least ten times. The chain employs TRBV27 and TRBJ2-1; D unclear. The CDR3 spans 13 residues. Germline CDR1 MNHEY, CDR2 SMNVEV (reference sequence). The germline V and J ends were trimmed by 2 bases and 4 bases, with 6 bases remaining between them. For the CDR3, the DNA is TGTGCCAGCAGTTTAGACCCATACAATGAGCAGTTCTTC. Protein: CASSLDPYNEQFF.

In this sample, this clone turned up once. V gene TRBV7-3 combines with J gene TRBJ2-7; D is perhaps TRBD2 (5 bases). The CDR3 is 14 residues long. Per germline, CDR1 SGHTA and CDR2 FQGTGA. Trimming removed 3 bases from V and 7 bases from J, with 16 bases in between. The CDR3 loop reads CASSLDSSTPEQYF. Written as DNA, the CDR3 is TGTGCCAGCAGCTTGGACTCGTCCACGCCTGAGCAGTACTTC.

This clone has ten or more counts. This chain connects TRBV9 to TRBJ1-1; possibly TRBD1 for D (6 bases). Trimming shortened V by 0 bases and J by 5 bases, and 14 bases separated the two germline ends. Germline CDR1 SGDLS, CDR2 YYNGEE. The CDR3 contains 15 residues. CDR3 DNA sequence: TGTGCCAGCAGCGTAGGGGGGCAGGGCGGGACTGAAGCTTTCTTT. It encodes CASSVGGQGGTEAFF.

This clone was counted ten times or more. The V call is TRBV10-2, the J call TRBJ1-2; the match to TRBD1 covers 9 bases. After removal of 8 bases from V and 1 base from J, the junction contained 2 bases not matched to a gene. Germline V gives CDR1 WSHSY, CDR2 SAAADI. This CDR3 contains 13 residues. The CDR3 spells CASGTGSNYGYTF. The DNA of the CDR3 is TGCGCCAGCGGGACAGGGAGTAACTATGGCTACACCTTC.

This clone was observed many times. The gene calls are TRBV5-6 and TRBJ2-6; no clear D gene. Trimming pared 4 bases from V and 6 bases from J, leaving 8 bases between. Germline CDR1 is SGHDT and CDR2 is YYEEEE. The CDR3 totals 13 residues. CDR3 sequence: CASSPGAANVLTF. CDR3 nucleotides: TGTGCCAGCAGCCCTGGTGCGGCCAACGTCCTGACTTTC. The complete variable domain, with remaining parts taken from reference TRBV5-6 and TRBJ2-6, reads DAGVTQSPTHLIKTRGQQVTLRCSPKSGHDTVSWYQQALGQGPQFIFQYYEEEERQRGNFPDRFSGHQFPNYSSELNVNALLLGDSALYLCASSPGAANVLTFGAGSRLTVL.

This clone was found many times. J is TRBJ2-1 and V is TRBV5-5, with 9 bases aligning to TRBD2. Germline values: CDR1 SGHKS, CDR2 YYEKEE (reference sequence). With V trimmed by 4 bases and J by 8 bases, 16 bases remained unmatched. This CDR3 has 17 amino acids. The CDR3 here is CASSVPSGKLSSYEQFF. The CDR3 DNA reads TGTGCCAGCAGCGTCCCTAGCGGGAAATTAAGTAGCTATGAGCAGTTCTTC. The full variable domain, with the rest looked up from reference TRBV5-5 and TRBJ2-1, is DAGVTQSPTHLIKTRGQQVTLRCSPISGHKSVSWYQQVLGQGPQFIFQYYEKEERGRGNFPDRFSARQFPNYSSELNVNALLLGDSALYLCASSVPSGKLSSYEQFFGPGTRLTVL.

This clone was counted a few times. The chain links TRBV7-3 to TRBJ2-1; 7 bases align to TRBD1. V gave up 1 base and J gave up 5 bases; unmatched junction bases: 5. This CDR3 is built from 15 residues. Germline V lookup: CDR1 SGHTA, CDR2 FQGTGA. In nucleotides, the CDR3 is TGTGCCAGCAGCTTAAGACAGGGAACCCACAATGAGCAGTTCTTC. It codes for CASSLRQGTHNEQFF.

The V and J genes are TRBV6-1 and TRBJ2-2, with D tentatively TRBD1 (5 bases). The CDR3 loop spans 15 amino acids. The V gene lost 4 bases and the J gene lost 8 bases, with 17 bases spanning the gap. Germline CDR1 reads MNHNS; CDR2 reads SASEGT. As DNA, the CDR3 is TGTGCCAGCAGTGGGGTGGGGCCGGTGGTGGGGGAGCTGTTTTTT. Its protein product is CASSGVGPVVGELFF.

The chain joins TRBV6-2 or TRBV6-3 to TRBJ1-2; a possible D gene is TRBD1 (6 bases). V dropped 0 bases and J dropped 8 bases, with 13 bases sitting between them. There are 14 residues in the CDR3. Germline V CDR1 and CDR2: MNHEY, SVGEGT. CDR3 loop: CASSYSAVGGGYTF. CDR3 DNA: TGTGCCAGCAGTTACTCCGCCGTCGGGGGCGGCTACACCTTC.

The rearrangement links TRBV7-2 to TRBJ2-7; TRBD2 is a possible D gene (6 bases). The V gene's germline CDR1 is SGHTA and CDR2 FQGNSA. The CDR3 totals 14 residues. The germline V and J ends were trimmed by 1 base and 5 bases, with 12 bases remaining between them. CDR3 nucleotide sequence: TGTGCCAGCAGCTTAGACGGGAGTCGGGACGAGCAGTACTTC. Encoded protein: CASSLDGSRDEQYF.

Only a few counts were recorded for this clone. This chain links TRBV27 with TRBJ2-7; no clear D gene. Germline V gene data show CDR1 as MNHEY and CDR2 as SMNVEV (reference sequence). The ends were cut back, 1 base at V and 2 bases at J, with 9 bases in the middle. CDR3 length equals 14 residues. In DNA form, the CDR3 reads TGTGCCAGCAGTTTATTGGTTTTGACCTACGAGCAGTACTTC. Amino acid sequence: CASSLLVLTYEQYF.

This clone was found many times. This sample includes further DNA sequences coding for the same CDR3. In DNA form, the CDR3 reads TGTGCCAGCAGCTTAGATCAGGACACTGAAGCTTTCTTT. Protein sequence: CASSLDQDTEAFF. The rearrangement links TRBV11-2 to TRBJ1-1; D not certain. This CDR3 has 13 residues. From germline, CDR1 is SGHAT and CDR2 FQNNGV. Between the trimmed V and J ends, which lost 0 bases and 3 bases, there was a span of 5 bases.

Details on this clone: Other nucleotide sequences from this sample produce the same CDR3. Written as DNA, the CDR3 is TGTGCCAGTACCGTCGATGGTGCGCACACCGGGGAGCTGTTTTTT. It encodes CASTVDGAHTGELFF. The chain links TRBV19 to TRBJ2-2, with D unresolved. The CDR3 is 15 residues long. V was shortened by 7 bases and J by 3 bases, with 15 bases between the two germline ends. In germline, CDR1 is LNHDA, CDR2 SQIVND (reference sequence). The full variable domain, with the rest looked up from reference TRBV19 and TRBJ2-2, is DGGITQSPKYLFRKEGQNVTLSCEQNLNHDAMYWYRQDPGQGLRLIYYSQIVNDFQKGDIAEGYSVSREKKESFPLTVTSAQKNPTAFYLCASTVDGAHTGELFFGEGSRLTVL.

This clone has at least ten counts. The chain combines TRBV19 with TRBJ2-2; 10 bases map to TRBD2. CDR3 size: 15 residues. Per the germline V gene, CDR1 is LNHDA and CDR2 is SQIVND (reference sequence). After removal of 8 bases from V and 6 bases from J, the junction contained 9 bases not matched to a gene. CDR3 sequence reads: CASSWGLAGAGELFF. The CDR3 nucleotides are TGTGCCAGTTCATGGGGGCTAGCGGGGGCCGGGGAGCTGTTTTTT.

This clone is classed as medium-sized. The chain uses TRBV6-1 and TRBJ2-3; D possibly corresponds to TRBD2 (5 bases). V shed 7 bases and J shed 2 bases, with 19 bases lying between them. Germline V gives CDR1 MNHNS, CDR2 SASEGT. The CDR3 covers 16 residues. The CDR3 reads CASNHFPWGDTDTQYF. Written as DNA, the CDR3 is TGTGCCAGCAACCACTTCCCGTGGGGAGACACAGATACGCAGTATTTT.

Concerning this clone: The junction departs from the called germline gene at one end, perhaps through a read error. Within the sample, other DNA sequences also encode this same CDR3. The chain's CDR3 is CASSLAQGPVNQETQYF. CDR3 bases: TGTGCCAGCAGCTTAGCTCAGGGGCCTGTCAACCAAGAGACCCAGTACTTT. The gene calls are TRBV7-6 and TRBJ2-5; TRBD1 is a possible D gene (6 bases). The CDR3 is made up of 17 amino acids. Per germline, CDR1 SGHVS and CDR2 FNYEAQ.